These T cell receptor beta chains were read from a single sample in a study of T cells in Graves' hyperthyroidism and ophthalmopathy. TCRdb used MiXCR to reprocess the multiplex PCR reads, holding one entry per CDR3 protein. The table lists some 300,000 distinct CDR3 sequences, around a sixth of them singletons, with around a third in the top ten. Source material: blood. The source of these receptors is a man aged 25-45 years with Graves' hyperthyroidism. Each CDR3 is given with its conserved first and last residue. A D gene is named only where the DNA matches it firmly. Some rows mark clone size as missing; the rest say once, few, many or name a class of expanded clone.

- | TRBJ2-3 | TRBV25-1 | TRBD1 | TGTGCCACCCAGACCGGGACAGGGACGCAGTATTTT | CATQTGTGTQYF
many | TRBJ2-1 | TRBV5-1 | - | TGCGCCAGCAGCCCCGAAGCTCACAATGAGCAGTTCTTC | CASSPEAHNEQFF
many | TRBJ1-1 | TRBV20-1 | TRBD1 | TGCAGTGCCTCGGGGACAGGGGGTTCTGAAGCTTTCTTT | CSASGTGGSEAFF
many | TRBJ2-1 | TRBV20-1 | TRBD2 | TGCAGTGCTCCCCGCGGACTAGCGGGATACAATGAGCAGTTCTTC | CSAPRGLAGYNEQFF
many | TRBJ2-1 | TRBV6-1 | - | TGTGCCAGCAGTGAACCGACCGTAGCGGAGACTAACAATGAGCAGTTCTTC | CASSEPTVAETNNEQFF
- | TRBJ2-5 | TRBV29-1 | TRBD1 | TGCAGCGTTCTTAATCCACAGGGGCAAGAGACCCAGTACTTC | CSVLNPQGQETQYF
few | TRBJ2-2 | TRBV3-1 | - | TGTGCCAGCAGCCAAAGTTCAGAGCTGTTTTTT | CASSQSSELFF
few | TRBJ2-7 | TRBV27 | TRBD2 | TGTGCCAGCAGTTTAACCTCTAGCGGGAGGGCTGACGAGCAGTACTTC | CASSLTSSGRADEQYF
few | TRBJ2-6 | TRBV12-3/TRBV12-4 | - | TGTGCCAGCAGTTTAGGAACGTCTGAGGCCAACGTCCTGACTTTC | CASSLGTSEANVLTF
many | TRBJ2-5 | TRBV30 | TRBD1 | TGTGCCTGGGGGACAGGAATTGAAGAGACCCAGTACTTC | CAWGTGIEETQYF
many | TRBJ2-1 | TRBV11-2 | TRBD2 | TGTGCCAGCAGCTTAGGTGGGGCTTTGATACTAGCGGGAGTGTGGAGGGGTGAGCAGTTCTTC | CASSLGGALILAGVWRGEQFF
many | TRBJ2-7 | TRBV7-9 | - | TGTGCCAGCAGCTTGGGAAGGGTGCCCACCGCGGGGCAGTACTTC | CASSLGRVPTAGQYF
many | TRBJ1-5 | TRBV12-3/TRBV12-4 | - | TGTGCCAGCACCGTTACGGGGAGCAATCAGCCCCAGCATTTT | CASTVTGSNQPQHF
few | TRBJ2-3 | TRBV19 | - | TGTGCCAGTAGTACCGGGGCCGCCACAGATACGCAGTATTTT | CASSTGAATDTQYF
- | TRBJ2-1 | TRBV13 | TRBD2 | TGTGCCAGCAGCGGGGGACTAGCGGGCCGCAATGAGCAGTTCTTC | CASSGGLAGRNEQFF
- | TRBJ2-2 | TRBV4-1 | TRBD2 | TGCGCCAGCAGCCCGGGACTAGCCGGGGAGCTGTTTTTT | CASSPGLAGELFF
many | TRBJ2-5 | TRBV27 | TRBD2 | TGTGCCAGCAGTTTATGGGCACGTCGGGTTAGCGGGATGGTTGAGACCCAGTACTTC | CASSLWARRVSGMVETQYF
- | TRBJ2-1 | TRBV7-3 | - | TGTGCCAGCAGCCCGGGACCCGCGAGTGGCAATGAGCAGTTCTTC | CASSPGPASGNEQFF
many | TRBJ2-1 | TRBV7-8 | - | TGTGCCAGCAGCCTCCTTGGGAGAAATGAGCAGTTCTTC | CASSLLGRNEQFF
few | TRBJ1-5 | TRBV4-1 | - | TGCGCCAGCAGCCAAGTTTGGGAGAATCAGCCCCAGCATTTT | CASSQVWENQPQHF
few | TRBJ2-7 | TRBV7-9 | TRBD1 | TGTGCCAGCAGCTTAGAAGGGGGACAGGAGGAAGGCAACGAGCAGTACTTC | CASSLEGGQEEGNEQYF
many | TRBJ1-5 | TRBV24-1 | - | TGTGCCACCAGTGGAGGGGCGAGGCAGCCCCAGCATTTT | CATSGGARQPQHF
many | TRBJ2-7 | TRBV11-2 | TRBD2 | TGTGCCAGCAGCCCCCGACTAGCGGGGGTGACCTACGAGCAGTACTTC | CASSPRLAGVTYEQYF
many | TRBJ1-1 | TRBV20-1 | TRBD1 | TGCAGTGCTAGAGATCCGACAGGGGTTAGGAACACTGAAGCTTTCTTT | CSARDPTGVRNTEAFF
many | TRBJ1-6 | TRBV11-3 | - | TGTGCCAGCAGCTTTCAGGGATCTAATTCACCCCTCCACTTT | CASSFQGSNSPLHF
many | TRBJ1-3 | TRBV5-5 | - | TGTGCCAGCAGCTTGTTCGGCCTCGAGAGCTCTGGAAACACCATATATTTT | CASSLFGLESSGNTIYF
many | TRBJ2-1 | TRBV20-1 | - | TGCAGTGCGCCCGTGGGGTCCATCAATGAGCAGTTCTTC | CSAPVGSINEQFF
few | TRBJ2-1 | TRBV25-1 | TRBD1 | TGTGCCAGCACCCGAGGCCGGCAGGGGGCCTACAATGAGCAGTTCTTC | CASTRGRQGAYNEQFF
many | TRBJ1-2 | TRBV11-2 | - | TGTGCCAGCAGCCATGACACAATCCACTCCTATGGCTACACCTTC | CASSHDTIHSYGYTF